These 27 T cell receptor beta chains were sequenced from one sample in a study of T cell responses to AZD1222 COVID-19 vaccine. Sequenced by immunoSEQ multiplex PCR; TCRdb stores in-frame clones only, minus some. In the table there are fewer than 90,000 clones, roughly 86% of which are singletons. The sequencing here drew on peripheral blood, taken 28 days after the second AZD1222 dose. The source of these receptors is an adult who received the AZD1222 COVID-19 vaccine.

This rearrangement joins TRBV29-1 to TRBJ2-1, with 8 bases that match TRBD2. Germline loops: CDR1 SQVTM, CDR2 ANQGSEA. CDR3 length: 13 residues. J was trimmed by 10 bases and V by 2 bases; bases with no gene match: 7. The DNA for the CDR3 is TGCAGCGTTGAACCCCGGGAGGGCCAAGAGCAGTTCTTC. Its translation is CSVEPREGQEQFF.

V is TRBV18 and J is TRBJ2-2, with D possibly matching TRBD1 (6 bases). Between the trimmed V and J ends, which lost 4 bases and 7 bases, there was a span of 16 bases. This CDR3 contains 15 residues. Germline CDR1 reads KGHSH; CDR2 reads LQKENI. Written as DNA, the CDR3 is TGTGCCAGCTCACTAGACAGGTTGAAGAGCGGGGAGCTGTTTTTT. Translation gives CASSLDRLKSGELFF.

The chain links TRBV14 to TRBJ1-2; weak D call: TRBD1 (6 bases). The V gene lost 3 bases and the J gene lost 1 base, with 9 bases spanning the gap. This CDR3 is built from 14 residues. CDR1 is SGHDN and CDR2 is FVKESK in the germline V gene. CDR3 sequence: CASSQEDSNYGYTF. The CDR3 DNA reads as TGTGCCAGCAGCCAGGAGGACAGTAACTATGGCTACACCTTC.

CDR3 sequence: CSVEGLATRNYGYTF. Written as DNA, the CDR3 is TGCAGCGTTGAAGGCCTTGCGACACGTAACTATGGCTACACCTTC. This chain uses TRBV29-1 with TRBJ1-2; D ambiguous. This CDR3 spans 15 amino acids. The germline V gene has CDR1 SQVTM and CDR2 ANQGSEA. V lost 1 base to trimming and J lost 1 base, with 13 bases between them.

This chain links TRBV28 with TRBJ1-6, with D possibly being TRBD1 (6 bases). Deletions cut 5 bases from V and 4 bases from J, with 9 bases between. The V gene's germline CDR1 is MDHEN and CDR2 SYDVKM. CDR3 length: 14 amino acids. The CDR3: CASSLGQYNSPLHF. CDR3 in DNA: TGTGCCAGCAGTCTCGGACAGTATAATTCACCCCTCCACTTT. The full variable domain, rest sourced from reference TRBV28 and TRBJ1-6, is DVKVTQSSRYLVKRTGEKVFLECVQDMDHENMFWYRQDPGLGLRLIYFSYDVKMKEKGDIPEGYSVSREKKERFSLILESASTNQTSMYLCASSLGQYNSPLHFGNGTRLTVT.

The chain employs TRBV7-2 and TRBJ2-1; no clear D gene. This CDR3 contains 14 residues. Germline values: CDR1 SGHTA, CDR2 FQGNSA. Trimming pared 1 base from V and 6 bases from J, leaving 10 bases between. This CDR3 is CASSLVRLSNEQFF. The DNA of the CDR3 is TGTGCCAGCAGCTTAGTGAGACTTAGCAATGAGCAGTTCTTC.

This clone appeared a few times. The V and J genes are TRBV29-1 and TRBJ2-2; TRBD2 matches 12 bases. The CDR3 runs 14 residues. Trimming took 7 bases from V and 3 from J; bases not matched to a gene: 3. Per the germline V gene, CDR1 is SQVTM and CDR2 is ANQGSEA. CDR3 amino acids: CSGRLAGDTGELFF. CDR3 sequence (DNA): TGCAGCGGGCGACTAGCGGGAGACACCGGGGAGCTGTTTTTT.

This clone was detected only once. The chain is built from TRBV25-1 and TRBJ1-6, with 8 bases fitting TRBD1. CDR3 length equals 15 residues. The V segment lost 7 bases and the J segment 7 bases; nucleotides outside the gene matches: 9. Germline-derived CDR1 and CDR2 are MGHDK and SYGVNS. This CDR3 is CASNSQGARNSPLHF. The DNA of the CDR3 is TGTGCCAGCAACTCTCAGGGGGCGCGCAATTCACCCCTCCACTTT.

V and J are TRBV5-1 and TRBJ1-2; D unclear. V was cut by 0 bases and J by 8 bases, with 14 bases left in between. The CDR3 has 14 residues. Germline values: CDR1 SGHRS, CDR2 YFSETQ. The CDR3 DNA follows: TGCGCCAGCAGCTTGGTAGGGTCGCAGTTCGGCTACACCTTC. This codes for CASSLVGSQFGYTF.

Only a few counts were recorded for this clone. The V gene is TRBV6-1, the J gene TRBJ1-2, with unresolved D. Germline-derived CDR1 and CDR2 are MNHNS and SASEGT. The CDR3 contains 13 residues. The V gene lost 3 bases and the J gene lost 3 bases, with 8 bases spanning the gap. CDR3 amino acids: CASSEAQYYGYTF. In nucleotides, the CDR3 is TGTGCCAGCAGTGAGGCACAGTACTATGGCTACACCTTC.

The chain links TRBV11-2 to TRBJ1-6; TRBD1 is a possible D gene (6 bases). This CDR3 contains 16 residues. V gave up 1 base and J gave up 7 bases, with 14 bases separating them. Germline lookup yields CDR1 SGHAT and CDR2 FQNNGV. CDR3 loop: CASSLVRAGTNSPLHF. CDR3 in DNA: TGTGCCAGCAGCTTAGTTCGGGCAGGGACAAATTCACCCCTCCACTTT.

The gene calls are TRBV12-3 or TRBV12-4 and TRBJ2-7; D may be TRBD2 (5 bases). CDR3 size: 13 residues. V lost 6 bases and J 3 bases, leaving 12 bases between the germline ends. The CDR3, as DNA: TGTGCCAGCAGAGGAGGTTCGGTCTACGAGCAGTACTTC. Translating it yields CASRGGSVYEQYF.

The chain uses TRBV19 and TRBJ2-3; D remains unclear. V gave up 2 bases and J gave up 0 bases, with 6 bases separating them. Germline V lookup: CDR1 LNHDA, CDR2 SQIVND (reference sequence). The CDR3 consists of 14 residues. CDR3 DNA sequence: TGTGCCAGTAGTATAACTGATAGCACAGATACGCAGTATTTT. Amino acid sequence: CASSITDSTDTQYF.

The chain is built from TRBV11-2 and TRBJ2-4; a weak D match, TRBD1 (7 bases). CDR1 and CDR2 (germline): SGHAT, FQNNGV. The CDR3 extends over 16 amino acids. With 2 bases removed from V and 1 base from J, the gap between germline ends came to 12 bases. CDR3 DNA sequence: TGTGCCAGCAGCTTAAGCGCAGGGGGGGCCAAAAACATTCAGTACTTC. Translating it yields CASSLSAGGAKNIQYF.

The chain joins TRBV19 to TRBJ2-7, with TRBD1 as a possible D gene (6 bases). Trimming pared 5 bases from V and 0 bases from J, leaving 17 bases between. The CDR3 is made up of 16 amino acids. Germline V CDR1 and CDR2: LNHDA, SQIVND (reference sequence). CDR3 sequence: CASSSGVQGPSYEQYF. DNA for the CDR3: TGTGCCAGTAGTTCAGGGGTCCAGGGGCCCTCCTACGAGCAGTACTTC.

The rearrangement links TRBV30 to TRBJ2-7, with D perhaps TRBD2 (7 bases). Deletions cut 8 bases from V and 6 bases from J, with 17 bases between. Per germline, CDR1 GTSNPN and CDR2 SVGIG (reference sequence). CDR3 length: 12 residues. DNA for the CDR3: TGTGCCAATCTTGGGGGAGGGGGCGAGCAGTACTTC. Its translation: CANLGGGGEQYF.

The chain joins TRBV3-1 (or the pseudogene TRBV3-2) to TRBJ1-1; D is unclear. Germline V CDR1 and CDR2: LGHDT, YNNKEL (reference sequence). The CDR3 sequence is 11 residues long. The germline V and J ends were trimmed by 3 bases and 5 bases, with 4 bases remaining between them. This CDR3 is CASSQSTEAFF. The CDR3 region has the DNA TGTGCCAGCAGCCAGAGTACTGAAGCTTTCTTT.

This clone was counted only a few times. The rearrangement joins TRBV5-4 to TRBJ2-7; D perhaps matches TRBD1 (6 bases). The CDR3 length is 13 residues. Germline lookup yields CDR1 SGHNT and CDR2 YYREEE (reference sequence). Trimming removed 4 bases from V and 5 bases from J, with 13 bases in between. CDR3 DNA: TGTGCCAGCAGCCCCAGGGGCCACCACGAGCAGTACTTC. Encoded protein: CASSPRGHHEQYF.

The rearrangement links TRBV6-5 to TRBJ2-1, with D perhaps TRBD1 (5 bases). Germline assignment: CDR1 MNHEY and CDR2 SVGAGI. Trimming took 8 bases from V and 4 from J, leaving 9 bases between them. CDR3 length: 12 residues. The CDR3 DNA reads TGTGCCAGCTTGACAGCTTACAATGAGCAGTTCTTC. It is translated as CASLTAYNEQFF.

This clone was seen a single time. The V call is TRBV6-5, the J call TRBJ2-7, with D perhaps assigned TRBD1 or TRBD2 (5 bases each). CDR1 and CDR2 from the germline V gene are MNHEY and SVGAGI. Trimming took off 7 bases at V and 9 bases at J, with 19 bases between the two ends. This CDR3 comprises 13 residues. The CDR3 DNA is TGTGCCAGCACCCCGGGACCGACATTAGGGCAGTACTTC. It specifies CASTPGPTLGQYF.

V is TRBV6-5 and J is TRBJ2-1, with D unresolved. V shed 2 bases and J shed 4 bases, with 6 bases lying between them. This CDR3 spans 13 amino acids. The germline CDR1 and CDR2 sequences are MNHEY and SVGAGI. Here the CDR3 DNA reads TGTGCCAGCAGTTACCTGGATTACAATGAGCAGTTCTTC. It codes for CASSYLDYNEQFF.

The chain is built from TRBV18 and TRBJ2-7; 11 bases map to TRBD2. CDR1 and CDR2 from the germline V gene are KGHSH and LQKENI. The CDR3 is 16 residues long. V was pared by 5 bases and J by 2 bases, with 8 bases of the junction left unmatched. CDR3 nucleotide sequence: TGTGCCAGCTCAGAAGCCGGGACTAGCGGAACCTACGAGCAGTACTTC. Its protein product is CASSEAGTSGTYEQYF.

The genes are TRBV4-1 and TRBJ2-1; 8 nucleotides agree with TRBD2. CDR1 and CDR2 (germline): MGHRA, YSYEKL. The CDR3 runs to 17 residues. The junction had 8 bases not matched to a gene; V was cut back by 1 base and J by 3 bases. CDR3: CASSQAPSGLGYNEQFF. DNA for the CDR3: TGCGCCAGCAGCCAAGCGCCGTCGGGACTAGGCTACAATGAGCAGTTCTTC.

The rearrangement uses TRBV18 and TRBJ2-1, with 8 bases identical to TRBD2. The V gene's germline CDR1 is KGHSH and CDR2 LQKENI. CDR3 length equals 15 residues. Unmatched junction bases numbered 1, after V lost 3 bases and J lost 0 bases. The CDR3: CASSPSGGSYNEQFF. CDR3 in DNA: TGTGCCAGCTCACCGAGCGGGGGCTCCTACAATGAGCAGTTCTTC. The whole variable domain, filled in from reference TRBV18 and TRBJ2-1, reads NAGVMQNPRHLVRRRGQEARLRCSPMKGHSHVYWYRQLPEEGLKFMVYLQKENIIDESGMPKERFSAEFPKEGPSILRIQQVVRGDSAAYFCASSPSGGSYNEQFFGPGTRLTVL.

J is TRBJ1-2 and V is TRBV24-1, with 8 bases matching TRBD1. V was pared by 7 bases and J by 7 bases, with 7 bases of the junction left unmatched. Germline CDR1 and CDR2: KGHDR and SFDVKD. The length of the CDR3 is 13 residues. The CDR3 sequence: CATRGTGEGGYTF. CDR3 nucleotide sequence: TGTGCCACCAGAGGGACAGGCGAAGGTGGCTACACCTTC.

The chain links TRBV7-9 to TRBJ2-1; 11 nucleotides match TRBD2. Germline assignment: CDR1 SEHNR and CDR2 FQNEAQ (reference sequence). The CDR3 has 18 residues. The ends lost 5 bases at V and 0 bases at J; junction bases unmatched: 9. This chain's CDR3 is CASSRSTSGTLSYNEQFF. Written as DNA, the CDR3 is TGTGCCAGCAGCCGATCGACTAGCGGGACCCTCTCCTACAATGAGCAGTTCTTC.

The chain links TRBV23-1 to TRBJ2-1, with D maybe TRBD1 (6 bases). TRBV23-1 is identified as an open reading frame with a role that is uncertain. Trimming took off 2 bases at V and 4 bases at J, with 21 bases between the two ends. The CDR3 is 18 amino acids. The DNA of the CDR3 is TGCGCCAGCAGTCAACCAATGACAGGCCGACTACTATACAATGAGCAGTTCTTC. Translation gives CASSQPMTGRLLYNEQFF.